These 15 T cell receptor beta chains came from one sample sequenced in a study of chemoradiotherapy in HPV16-positive cancers. Profiled with immunoSEQ multiplex PCR; TCRdb holds only in-frame clones, not every one. The sample records about 35,000 clones, around 93% being singletons. Material: blood, obtained from a patient who underwent chemoradiotherapy. Source of these receptors: a human donor with HPV-associated anogenital cancer.

The V gene is TRBV19, the J gene TRBJ2-1, with TRBD1 identical over 10 bases. With V trimmed by 6 bases and J by 3 bases, 2 bases remained unmatched. Germline lookup yields CDR1 LNHDA and CDR2 SQIVND (reference sequence). The CDR3 extends over 14 amino acids. CDR3 protein: CASSGTGDYNEQFF. The CDR3 DNA sequence: TGTGCCAGTAGCGGGACAGGGGACTACAATGAGCAGTTCTTC.

This clone is a singleton in its sample. The chain carries TRBV15 and TRBJ1-6; D is ambiguous. CDR3 length equals 14 residues. Germline loops: CDR1 LNHNV, CDR2 YYDKDF (reference sequence). Between the trimmed V and J ends, which lost 6 bases and 10 bases, there was a span of 16 bases. The CDR3 DNA sequence: TGTGCCACCAGGTCCCGGGCGGCGGGATCACCCCTCCACTTT. This gives the protein CATRSRAAGSPLHF.

The chain recombines TRBV30 with TRBJ1-6; 10 nucleotides align to TRBD1. CDR3 length equals 15 residues. The J segment lost 8 bases and the V segment lost 3 bases, leaving 7 bases of the junction unmatched. Germline loops: CDR1 GTSNPN, CDR2 SVGIG (reference sequence). The CDR3 region has the DNA TGTGCCTGGAGACTACCGGGACAGGGGTATTCACCCCTCCACTTT. This sequence encodes CAWRLPGQGYSPLHF.

The chain employs TRBV14 and TRBJ2-2; no firm D call. This CDR3 contains 14 residues. The germline gives CDR1 SGHDN, CDR2 FVKESK. V dropped 1 base and J dropped 3 bases, with 6 bases sitting between them. The CDR3 coding sequence is TGTGCCAGCAGCCAAGGCCGCTACACCGGGGAGCTGTTTTTT. Its protein is CASSQGRYTGELFF.

This clone appeared a single time. This chain joins TRBV7-2 and TRBJ2-7; 7 nucleotides align to TRBD2. V was pared by 5 bases and J by 0 bases, with 4 bases of the junction left unmatched. The CDR3 runs 14 residues. Germline-derived CDR1 and CDR2 are SGHTA and FQGNSA. The CDR3 coding sequence is TGTGCCAGCAGCCCCGGGGGGAGCTCCTACGAGCAGTACTTC. Residues: CASSPGGSSYEQYF.

V gene TRBV30 combines with J gene TRBJ1-5, with D perhaps TRBD1 (5 bases). Germline values: CDR1 GTSNPN, CDR2 SVGIG (reference sequence). V lost 0 bases to trimming and J lost 9 bases, with 12 bases between them. The length of the CDR3 is 13 residues. CDR3 in amino acids: CAWSVQALGPQHF. The CDR3 DNA reads as TGTGCCTGGAGTGTACAGGCCCTTGGGCCCCAGCATTTT.

The chain couples TRBV6-6 to TRBJ1-3; D call uncertain. This CDR3 spans 14 amino acids. CDR1 MNHNY and CDR2 SVGAGI come from the germline V gene (reference sequence). Trimming stripped 5 bases from V and 0 bases from J, with 8 bases between. The DNA of the CDR3 is TGTGCCAGCAGTAAGGCTGGCTCTGGAAACACCATATATTTT. Its translation is CASSKAGSGNTIYF.

V gene TRBV29-1 combines with J gene TRBJ1-5; D is unresolved. CDR3 length equals 15 residues. Per the germline V gene, CDR1 is SQVTM and CDR2 is ANQGSEA. V was cut by 2 bases and J by 0 bases, with 11 bases left in between. CDR3 sequence reads: CSVEPDGDSNQPQHF. The CDR3 coding sequence is TGCAGCGTTGAACCAGACGGAGATAGCAATCAGCCCCAGCATTTT.

The chain is built from TRBV6-5 and TRBJ1-3; D unresolved. The V end lost 0 bases, the J end lost 4 bases, and 13 bases lay between the germline ends. This CDR3 is built from 16 residues. Germline V lookup: CDR1 MNHEY, CDR2 SVGAGI. The CDR3 here is CASSYSRRVRGNTIYF. As DNA, the CDR3 is TGTGCCAGCAGTTACTCGAGGAGGGTACGCGGAAACACCATATATTTT.

The chain uses TRBV27 and TRBJ2-2; possibly TRBD2 for D (6 bases). The CDR3 runs to 14 residues. With 4 bases removed from V and 4 bases from J, the gap between germline ends came to 10 bases. Germline V gives CDR1 MNHEY, CDR2 SMNVEV (reference sequence). The CDR3 DNA is TGTGCCAGCAGTTCCGGGGGAGCCACCGGGGAGCTGTTTTTT. Its protein is CASSSGGATGELFF.

V and J are TRBV19 and TRBJ2-2; TRBD1 matches 7 bases. Germline values: CDR1 LNHDA, CDR2 SQIVND (reference sequence). Trimming at V came to 9 bases and at J to 4 bases, leaving 8 bases not matched to a gene. The CDR3 covers 14 residues. The CDR3 sequence is CASATGVGTGELFF. The CDR3 DNA reads as TGTGCCAGCGCAACAGGGGTGGGCACCGGGGAGCTGTTTTTT.

The chain employs TRBV6-5 and TRBJ1-2; D not resolved. Per germline, CDR1 MNHEY and CDR2 SVGAGI. This CDR3 comprises 13 residues. Trimming stripped 2 bases from V and 4 bases from J, with 8 bases between. This CDR3 is CASSYQRGYGYTF. In nucleotides, the CDR3 is TGTGCCAGCAGTTACCAGAGAGGCTATGGCTACACCTTC.

The chain joins TRBV5-6 to TRBJ1-2; D unresolved. The CDR3 has 11 residues. Germline CDR1 SGHDT, CDR2 YYEEEE. The CDR3 reads CAAGNIYGYTF. CDR3 nucleotides: TGTGCTGCAGGAAATATTTATGGCTACACCTTC.

The chain is built from TRBV7-3 and TRBJ2-3; maybe TRBD2 (6 bases). Trimming cost V 4 bases and J 5 bases, with 7 bases left between them. The CDR3 is 12 residues long. Germline values: CDR1 SGHTA, CDR2 FQGTGA. CDR3 sequence: CASSSGVDTQYF. The DNA of the CDR3 is TGTGCCAGCAGCTCGGGGGTAGATACGCAGTATTTT. The full variable domain, its missing parts supplied by reference TRBV7-3 and TRBJ2-3, is GAGVSQTPSNKVTEKGKYVELRCDPISGHTALYWYRQSLGQGPEFLIYFQGTGAADDSGLPNDRFFAVRPEGSVSTLKIQRTERGDSAVYLCASSSGVDTQYFGPGTRLTVL.

This chain connects TRBV9 to TRBJ1-2, with unresolved D. From germline, CDR1 is SGDLS and CDR2 YYNGEE. The CDR3 covers 15 residues. Deletions cut 3 bases from V and 2 bases from J, with 14 bases between. CDR3 protein: CASSGFGRQNYGYTF. In DNA form, the CDR3 reads TGTGCCAGCAGCGGCTTTGGGCGGCAGAACTATGGCTACACCTTC.